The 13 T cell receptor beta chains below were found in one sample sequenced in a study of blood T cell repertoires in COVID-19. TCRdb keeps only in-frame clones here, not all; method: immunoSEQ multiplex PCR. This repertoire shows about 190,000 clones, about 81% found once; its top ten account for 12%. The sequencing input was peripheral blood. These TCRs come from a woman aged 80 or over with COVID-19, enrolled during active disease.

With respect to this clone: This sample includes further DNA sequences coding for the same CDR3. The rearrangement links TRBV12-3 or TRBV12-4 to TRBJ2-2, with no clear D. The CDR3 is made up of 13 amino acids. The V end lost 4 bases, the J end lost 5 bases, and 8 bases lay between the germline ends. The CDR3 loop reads CASSSLGTGELFF. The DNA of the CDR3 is TGTGCCAGCAGTTCCCTAGGAACCGGGGAGCTGTTTTTT.

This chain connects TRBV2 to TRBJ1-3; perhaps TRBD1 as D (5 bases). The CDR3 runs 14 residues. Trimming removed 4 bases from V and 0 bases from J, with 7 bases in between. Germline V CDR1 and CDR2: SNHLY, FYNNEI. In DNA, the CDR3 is TGTGCCAGCAGTGGACAGCTCTCTGGAAACACCATATATTTT. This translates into CASSGQLSGNTIYF.

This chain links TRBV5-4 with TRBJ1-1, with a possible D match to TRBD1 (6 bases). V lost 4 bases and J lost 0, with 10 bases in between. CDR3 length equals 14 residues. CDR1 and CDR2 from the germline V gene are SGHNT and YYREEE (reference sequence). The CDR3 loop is CASSRGQLNTEAFF. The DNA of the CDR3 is TGTGCCAGCAGCCGCGGACAGTTGAACACTGAAGCTTTCTTT.

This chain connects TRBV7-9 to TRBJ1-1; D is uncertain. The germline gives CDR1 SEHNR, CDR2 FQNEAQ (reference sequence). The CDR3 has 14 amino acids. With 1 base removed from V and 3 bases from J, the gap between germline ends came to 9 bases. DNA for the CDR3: TGTGCCAGCAGCTTAGAGGGCGGGCACACTGAAGCTTTCTTT. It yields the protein CASSLEGGHTEAFF.

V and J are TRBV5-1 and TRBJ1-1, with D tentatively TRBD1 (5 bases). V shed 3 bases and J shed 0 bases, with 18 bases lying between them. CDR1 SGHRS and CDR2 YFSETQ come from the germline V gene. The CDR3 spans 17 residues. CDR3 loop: CASSSGGSNGVNTEAFF. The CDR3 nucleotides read TGCGCCAGCAGCTCCGGGGGGTCGAATGGGGTGAACACTGAAGCTTTCTTT.

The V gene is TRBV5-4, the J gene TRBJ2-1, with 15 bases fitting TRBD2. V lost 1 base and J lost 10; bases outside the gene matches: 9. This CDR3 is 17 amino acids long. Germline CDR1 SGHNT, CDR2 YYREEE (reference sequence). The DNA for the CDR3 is TGTGCCAGCAGCTTGCCAAGGACTAGCGGGGGGGCGTGGGAGCAGTTCTTC. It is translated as CASSLPRTSGGAWEQFF.

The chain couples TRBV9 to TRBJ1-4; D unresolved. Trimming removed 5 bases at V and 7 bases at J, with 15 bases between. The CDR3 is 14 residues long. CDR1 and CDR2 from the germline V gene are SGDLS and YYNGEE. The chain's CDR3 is CASSVTSSGEKLFF. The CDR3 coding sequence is TGTGCCAGCAGTGTTACTTCTTCCGGTGAAAAACTGTTTTTT. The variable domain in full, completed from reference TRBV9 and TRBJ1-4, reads DSGVTQTPKHLITATGQRVTLRCSPRSGDLSVYWYQQSLDQGLQFLIQYYNGEERAKGNILERFSAQQFPDLHSELNLSSLELGDSALYFCASSVTSSGEKLFFGSGTQLSVL.

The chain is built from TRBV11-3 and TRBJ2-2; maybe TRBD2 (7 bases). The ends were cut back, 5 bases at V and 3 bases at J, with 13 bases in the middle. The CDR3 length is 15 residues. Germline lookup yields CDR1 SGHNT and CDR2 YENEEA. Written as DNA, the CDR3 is TGTGCCAGCAGCCGACGGGGGGCGGACACCGGGGAGCTGTTTTTT. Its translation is CASSRRGADTGELFF.

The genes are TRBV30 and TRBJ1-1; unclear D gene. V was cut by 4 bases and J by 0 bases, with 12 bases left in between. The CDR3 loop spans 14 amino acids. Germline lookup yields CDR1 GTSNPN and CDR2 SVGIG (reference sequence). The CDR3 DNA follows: TGTGCCTGGACCATACGCCACATGAACACTGAAGCTTTCTTT. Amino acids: CAWTIRHMNTEAFF. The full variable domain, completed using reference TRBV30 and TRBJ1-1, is SQTIHQWPATLVQPVGSPLSLECTVEGTSNPNLYWYRQAAGRGLQLLFYSVGIGQISSEVPQNLSASRPQDRQFILSSKKLLLSDSGFYLCAWTIRHMNTEAFFGQGTRLTVV.

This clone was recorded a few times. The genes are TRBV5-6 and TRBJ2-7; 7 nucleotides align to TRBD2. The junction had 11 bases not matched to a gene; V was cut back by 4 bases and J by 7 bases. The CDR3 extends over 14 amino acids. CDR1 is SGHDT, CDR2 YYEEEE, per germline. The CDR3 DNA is TGTGCCAGCAGCCCCTTTGCGGGAGAAGCTGAGCAGTACTTC. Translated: CASSPFAGEAEQYF.

CDR3 sequence: CASSPTGRITEAFF. The CDR3 region has the DNA TGTGCCAGCAGTCCGACAGGGCGGATAACTGAAGCTTTCTTT. This chain uses TRBV28 with TRBJ1-1; 7 positions agree with TRBD1. CDR3 length: 14 amino acids. Germline CDR1 reads MDHEN; CDR2 reads SYDVKM. Trimming at V came to 5 bases and at J to 5 bases, leaving 8 bases not matched to a gene. Together with reference TRBV28 and TRBJ1-1, the CDR3 gives the full variable domain: DVKVTQSSRYLVKRTGEKVFLECVQDMDHENMFWYRQDPGLGLRLIYFSYDVKMKEKGDIPEGYSVSREKKERFSLILESASTNQTSMYLCASSPTGRITEAFFGQGTRLTVV.

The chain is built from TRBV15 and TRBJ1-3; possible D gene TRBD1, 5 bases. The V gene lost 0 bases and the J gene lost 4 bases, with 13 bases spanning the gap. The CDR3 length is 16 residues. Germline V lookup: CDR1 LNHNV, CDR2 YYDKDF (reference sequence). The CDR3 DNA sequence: TGTGCCACCAGCAGAGATCGAGCAGGGATAGGAAACACCATATATTTT. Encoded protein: CATSRDRAGIGNTIYF.

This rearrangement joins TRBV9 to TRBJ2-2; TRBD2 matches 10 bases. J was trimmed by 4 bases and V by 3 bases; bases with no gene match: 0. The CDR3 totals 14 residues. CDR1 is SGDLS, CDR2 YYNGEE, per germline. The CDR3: CASSGTSGTGELFF. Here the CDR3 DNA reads TGTGCCAGCAGCGGGACTAGCGGCACCGGGGAGCTGTTTTTT.